The present entry profiles one T cell receptor beta chain with its context. Its specific antigen is unknown. Base qualities were left out, and no much larger clone turns up one base away. Library preparation employed multiplex PCR. Sequencer: Illumina HiSeq 4000. To build TCR beta libraries, CDR3 regions were amplified by Arm-PCR using iRepertoire HTBI primers. Before sequencing, the PCR products underwent gel purification. Per the authors' processing: Gene usage analysis of CDR3 amino acid clonotypes used the approximately 62 TRBV and 14 to 15 TRBJ segments found across samples. COPE and FqMerger were used to merge filtered high-quality paired reads into contigs. BLAST was used to align contigs to the IMGT TRBV, TRBD and TRBJ reference genes, and CDR3 was defined following IMGT. Highly expanded clones were defined as clonotypes with a frequency above 0.1%. Shannon entropy served as the measure of repertoire diversity, while the Gini coefficient captured V-J evenness. A clonotype found in more than one individual was treated as public. TCRdb passed the public sequencing reads through fastp at Q25 and MiXCR, retaining productive beta sequences. Identical CDR3 protein sequences are pooled into one entry, listed with their most common genes and DNA. The V and J calls and clone size are TCRdb's, not the authors'. This sample has 300,000 to 350,000 distinct CDR3 sequences in its table, and around a fifth of those were observed once. The ten most abundant clones make up roughly 27% of the sample.

This entry comes from a study of regulatory T cells in long-lasting Graves disease (dated by TCRdb to the early 2020s). About the investigation overall: Persistent Graves' disease was defined as persistently positive TSH receptor autoantibodies together with antithyroid drug treatment for over 5 years. Persistent Graves' disease patients were compared with newly diagnosed Graves' disease patients by peripheral blood TCR sequencing and RNA sequencing. The study was registered as a clinical trial and conducted in China. TCR sequencing covered 13 persistent and around 20 newly diagnosed Graves' disease patients, some 33 samples in total. Persistent Graves' disease patients in the clinical cohort had taken antithyroid drugs for around 10 years on average. Overall results and qualifications from the work: Peripheral blood alone was examined, since thyroid tissue, which constituted the primary lesion, could not be accessed. A larger number of public clonotypes was shared among persistent patients (approximately 2,500) than among newly diagnosed patients (about 990). Compared with newly diagnosed patients, persistent Graves' disease patients had lower TCR Shannon entropy and fewer highly expanded clones, which suggests clonal expansion. Sequencing and analysis were limited to the TCR beta chain. The authors acknowledged the small sample size as a limitation that may reduce accuracy.

The sample's time point label, in plain terms: persistent/refractory GD, antithyroid drugs over 5 years with positive TRAb. RNA was extracted from PBMCs in TRIzol for both TCR sequencing and RNA sequencing. The diagnosis of Graves' disease was made according to American Thyroid Association guidelines. Patients were recruited from an endocrinology department in Xi'an, China. Each patient gave about 10 milliliters of peripheral blood, collected in an EDTA anticoagulant tube. PBMCs were isolated by Ficoll Paque Plus density gradient separation without further T cell sorting. An Agilent 2100 Bioanalyzer and agarose gel were used to assess RNA quality, and a NanoDrop 2000 was used to measure RNA concentration. This clonotype was sampled from a female donor with Graves disease. The specimen comprised peripheral blood mononuclear cells (PBMCs), sampled when the disease was refractory, from a patient treated with antithyroid drugs.

The nucleotide sequence reads as follows: TGTGCCAGCAGCTTACGGGGGTTTACTGAAGCTTTCTTT. The encoded protein is CASSLRGFTEAFF. The chain is assembled from TRBV7-2 and TRBJ1-1; TRBD1 could be the D gene, as 5 bases match. The CDR3 covers 13 residues, taking in both the cysteine and the phenylalanine. Only the CDR3 region is kept as DNA, spanning 39 bases read in frame from base 1. V and J are truncated by 2 bases and 5 bases respectively, leaving an intervening sequence of 9 bases. For CDR1 and CDR2, the germline V gene lists SGHTA and FQGNSA.